These 20 T cell receptor beta chains came from one sample sequenced in a study of cytomegalovirus exposure and HLA in healthy donors. The PCR had 60 Vbeta and 13 Jbeta primers. Profiling relied on immunoSEQ multiplex PCR, and the TCRdb table lists in-frame clones only, not all of them. Of around 140,000 clones in the sample, around 80% were seen once. The sample comprised PBMCs. Receptors were obtained from a female donor in good health and CMV-seronegative.

V and J are TRBV19 and TRBJ2-7; D not resolved. CDR1 and CDR2 from the germline V gene are LNHDA and SQIVND (reference sequence). CDR3 length: 12 amino acids. V lost 1 base and J lost 6, with 7 bases in between. The CDR3 DNA is TGTGCCAGTAGTATAGGAGCCGCCGAGCAGTACTTC. It codes for CASSIGAAEQYF.

Only one count was recorded for this clone. The chain uses TRBV28 and TRBJ2-1; 7 positions match TRBD1. With 5 bases clipped from V and 5 bases from J, the junction kept 12 bases outside the gene matches. Germline V CDR1 and CDR2: MDHEN, SYDVKM. CDR3 length: 16 amino acids. In DNA form, the CDR3 reads TGTGCCAGCAGTGGGGAACAGGGGCTTTGGGACAATGAGCAGTTCTTC. Its translation is CASSGEQGLWDNEQFF. The variable domain in full, with the rest retrieved from reference TRBV28 and TRBJ2-1, is DVKVTQSSRYLVKRTGEKVFLECVQDMDHENMFWYRQDPGLGLRLIYFSYDVKMKEKGDIPEGYSVSREKKERFSLILESASTNQTSMYLCASSGEQGLWDNEQFFGPGTRLTVL.

The chain links TRBV28 to TRBJ2-7; D call uncertain. Germline loops: CDR1 MDHEN, CDR2 SYDVKM. This CDR3 comprises 12 residues. Trimming stripped 4 bases from V and 8 bases from J, with 12 bases between. The CDR3 sequence is CASSYGPSKQYF. The CDR3 nucleotides are TGTGCCAGCAGTTATGGGCCGAGTAAGCAGTACTTC.

The rearrangement joins TRBV4-3 to TRBJ2-7; TRBD1 is a possible D gene (6 bases). Germline loops: CDR1 LGHNA, CDR2 YSLEER. The CDR3 extends over 14 amino acids. Trimming took off 3 bases at V and 7 bases at J, with 16 bases between the two ends. The CDR3 DNA follows: TGCGCCAGCAGCCAGCAATACAGGGCGAAAGAGCAGTACTTC. This translates into CASSQQYRAKEQYF.

The V call is TRBV28, the J call TRBJ2-7; D might be TRBD2 (5 bases). Germline V gives CDR1 MDHEN, CDR2 SYDVKM. The CDR3 consists of 14 residues. V lost 7 bases to trimming and J lost 3 bases, with 16 bases between them. The CDR3 spells CASKRASTFYEQYF. Written as DNA, the CDR3 is TGTGCCAGCAAGAGGGCTTCAACCTTCTACGAGCAGTACTTC.

J is TRBJ1-1 and V is TRBV28, with D perhaps TRBD1 (6 bases). V was clipped by 1 base and J by 4 bases, with 25 bases between them. The CDR3 spans 19 residues. Germline V gene data show CDR1 as MDHEN and CDR2 as SYDVKM. The CDR3 DNA reads as TGTGCCAGCAGTTTATTGTATCTGGGGCAGGGGCCACGAGGCACTGAAGCTTTCTTT. It encodes CASSLLYLGQGPRGTEAFF.

The rearrangement uses TRBV5-1 and TRBJ1-4, with D tentatively TRBD1 (6 bases). This CDR3 comprises 13 residues. Germline CDR1 is SGHRS and CDR2 is YFSETQ. V was shortened by 1 base and J by 14 bases, with 15 bases between the two germline ends. The CDR3 sequence is CASSLSGGRGLFF. The CDR3 bases are TGCGCCAGCAGCTTGTCGGGGGGGCGCGGGCTGTTTTTT.

The table lists this clone with a count of one. V and J are TRBV2 and TRBJ1-1; 7 bases are a match to TRBD1. V was clipped by 6 bases and J by 5 bases; unmatched bases: 3. This CDR3 spans 12 amino acids. Per the germline V gene, CDR1 is SNHLY and CDR2 is FYNNEI. The CDR3: CASSSTGTEAFF. In DNA, the CDR3 is TGTGCCAGCAGCTCGACAGGGACTGAAGCTTTCTTT.

The V and J genes are TRBV5-4 and TRBJ2-5; 7 positions match TRBD2. V was pared by 3 bases and J by 5 bases, with 7 bases of the junction left unmatched. This CDR3 comprises 14 residues. CDR1 is SGHNT and CDR2 is YYREEE in the germline V gene (reference sequence). CDR3 loop: CASSSGEGWETQYF. CDR3 DNA sequence: TGTGCCAGCAGCTCTGGGGAGGGTTGGGAGACCCAGTACTTC.

The chain combines TRBV28 with TRBJ1-1; possible D gene TRBD1, 5 bases. V was cut by 6 bases and J by 3 bases, with 14 bases left in between. Germline lookup yields CDR1 MDHEN and CDR2 SYDVKM. The CDR3 extends over 14 amino acids. CDR3 sequence (DNA): TGTGCCAGCAGGATGCCAGGGTCTCACACTGAAGCTTTCTTT. It specifies CASRMPGSHTEAFF.

The table lists this clone with a count of one. The chain is built from TRBV27 and TRBJ1-4, with 10 bases lining up with TRBD1. Per the germline V gene, CDR1 is MNHEY and CDR2 is SMNVEV (reference sequence). Unmatched junction bases numbered 6, after V lost 6 bases and J lost 8 bases. The CDR3 spans 14 residues. This CDR3 reads CASSWTGGEEKLFF. In nucleotides, the CDR3 is TGTGCCAGCAGCTGGACAGGGGGAGAGGAAAAACTGTTTTTT. Using reference TRBV27 and TRBJ1-4 for the parts outside the CDR3, the full variable domain is EAQVTQNPRYLITVTGKKLTVTCSQNMNHEYMSWYRQDPGLGLRQIYYSMNVEVTDKGDVPEGYKVSRKEKRNFPLILESPSPNQTSLYFCASSWTGGEEKLFFGSGTQLSVL.

Remarks on this clone: Other DNA sequences in the same sample also yield this CDR3. The genes are TRBV7-3 and TRBJ1-1; TRBD1 might be the D (5 bases). The CDR3 has 14 amino acids. CDR1 and CDR2 from the germline V gene are SGHTA and FQGTGA. Trimming took 0 bases from V and 3 from J, leaving 8 bases between them. In nucleotides, the CDR3 is TGTGCCAGCAGCTTAACGGGAGGGGACACTGAAGCTTTCTTT. Its translation is CASSLTGGDTEAFF.

This chain uses TRBV2 with TRBJ2-1; a possible D gene is TRBD1 (6 bases). V was pared by 7 bases and J by 5 bases, with 12 bases between. In germline, CDR1 is SNHLY, CDR2 FYNNEI. The CDR3 spans 13 residues. DNA for the CDR3: TGTGCCAGCAAGTGGGGGCCTGACAATGAGCAGTTCTTC. Its translation is CASKWGPDNEQFF.

This chain uses TRBV11-3 with TRBJ2-7; TRBD1 aligns across 10 bases. The CDR3 sequence is 15 residues long. V lost 5 bases, J lost 1 base, and 5 bases stayed unmatched. The V gene's germline CDR1 is SGHNT and CDR2 YENEEA. As DNA, the CDR3 is TGTGCCAGCAGCAAGGGGACAGGGGCATCCTACGAGCAGTACTTC. Translating gives CASSKGTGASYEQYF.

This clone is a singleton in its sample. The chain employs TRBV27 and TRBJ2-7, with D perhaps matching TRBD2 (5 bases). V was trimmed by 2 bases and J by 3 bases, leaving 14 bases between them. This CDR3 has 15 amino acids. The germline gives CDR1 MNHEY, CDR2 SMNVEV (reference sequence). The CDR3 spells CASSLGSSLIYEQYF. CDR3 DNA sequence: TGTGCCAGCAGTTTAGGGTCTAGCCTAATCTACGAGCAGTACTTC.

The J gene is TRBJ2-5, the V gene TRBV29-1; D unresolved. The end of the DNA is better explained by TRBJ2-7, so the J call may be wrong. The germline V gene encodes CDR1 SQVTM and CDR2 ANQGSEA. CDR3 length: 12 amino acids. The CDR3 protein is CSVVGFSYEQYF. CDR3 sequence (DNA): TGCAGCGTTGTTGGATTTAGCTACGAGCAGTACTTC.

CDR3 DNA sequence: TGTGCCAGCAGTCGCCTTGGCGGGAGGAACTACAATGAGCAGTTCTTC. Protein: CASSRLGGRNYNEQFF. The chain has TRBV28 and TRBJ2-1; 8 nucleotides line up with TRBD2. Trimming took 5 bases from V and 3 from J; bases not matched to a gene: 9. The germline V gene encodes CDR1 MDHEN and CDR2 SYDVKM. The CDR3 is made up of 16 amino acids.

This chain joins TRBV28 and TRBJ1-5; the D gene is possibly TRBD1 (6 bases). CDR1 MDHEN and CDR2 SYDVKM come from the germline V gene. This CDR3 region has 14 residues. Trimming left V 8 bases short and J 4 bases short, with 15 bases between. CDR3 coding DNA: TGTGCCAGCGGGACCGACAGGAGGAATCAGCCCCAGCATTTT. This translates into CASGTDRRNQPQHF.

This clone came up a few times. V gene TRBV11-2 combines with J gene TRBJ2-2, with 8 positions matching TRBD2. The CDR3 spans 18 residues. Per germline, CDR1 SGHAT and CDR2 FQNNGV. Trimming took 2 bases from V and 3 from J; bases not matched to a gene: 11. The CDR3 reads CASSLNGIAGPYTGELFF. CDR3 sequence (DNA): TGTGCCAGCAGCTTAAATGGGATAGCGGGACCATACACCGGGGAGCTGTTTTTT.

This chain links TRBV7-2 with TRBJ2-1, with D perhaps matching TRBD2 (6 bases). This CDR3 has 16 amino acids. V was shortened by 1 base and J by 3 bases, with 13 bases between the two germline ends. Germline CDR1 SGHTA, CDR2 FQGNSA. This chain's CDR3 is CASSLGWDSNYNEQFF. The CDR3, as DNA: TGTGCCAGCAGCTTAGGTTGGGACTCCAACTACAATGAGCAGTTCTTC.